The 12 T cell receptor beta chains below come from one sample, sequenced in a study of T cell repertoires in cytomegalovirus infection. From the reads, TCRdb called clonotypes with MiXCR, one entry per CDR3 protein. The sample lists about 830,000 distinct CDR3 sequences; about 31% were seen once. These receptors' antigens are unknown. Here the sequenced sample was cultured CD8+ T cells from PBMCs, taken from culture after CMV antigen stimulation. The receptors come from a human donor in good health (CMV status not recorded). Some clones in this sample may be carry-over from other donors' samples.

In regard to this clonotype: It may be a read error: a sequence one base away is much more abundant. The V gene is TRBV12-3 or TRBV12-4, the J gene TRBJ1-2; D possibly corresponds to TRBD1 (6 bases). The CDR3 consists of 14 residues. The CDR3 coding sequence is TGTGCCAACAGTTTTCGGACAGCATATTATGGCTACACCTTC. Translating gives CANSFRTAYYGYTF.

V usage is TRBV14 and J usage is TRBJ2-5, with D unresolved. Trimming cost V 4 bases and J 3 bases, with 9 bases left between them. CDR1 SGHDN and CDR2 FVKESK come from the germline V gene. The CDR3 consists of 13 residues. The CDR3 nucleotides are TGTGCCAGCAGCCCTTTCCCGAAAGAGACCCAGTACTTC. This sequence encodes CASSPFPKETQYF.

This clonotype was observed a handful of times. The V gene is TRBV6-1, the J gene TRBJ2-3; D unresolved. V was clipped by 1 base and J by 0 bases, with 8 bases between them. The CDR3 is made up of 15 amino acids. Germline-derived CDR1 and CDR2 are MNHNS and SASEGT. The CDR3 DNA reads TGTGCCAGCAGTGAAGGTGAACGGAGCACAGATACGCAGTATTTT. The encoded protein is CASSEGERSTDTQYF.

The chain uses TRBV9 and TRBJ2-5, with 8 bases matching TRBD2. V shed 4 bases, J shed 2 bases, and the junction held 7 bases outside the gene matches. Germline assignment: CDR1 SGDLS and CDR2 YYNGEE. The CDR3 loop spans 15 amino acids. The CDR3 bases are TGTGCCAGCAGCACACGACTAGCGCGTCAAGAGACCCAGTACTTC. Amino acid sequence: CASSTRLARQETQYF.

In this sample, this clonotype turned up a few times. The CDR3 region is CASSEKNRAYEQYV. CDR3 in DNA: TGTGCCAGCAGTGAGAAGAACAGGGCATACGAGCAGTACGTC. J is TRBJ2-7 and V is TRBV6-1; D is possibly TRBD1 (6 bases). The V gene's germline CDR1 is MNHNS and CDR2 SASEGT. Trimming removed 3 bases from V and 4 bases from J, with 13 bases in between. This CDR3 has 14 residues.

The V and J genes are TRBV6-4 and TRBJ2-1; 10 nucleotides line up with TRBD1. The CDR3 loop spans 14 amino acids. In germline, CDR1 is MRHNA, CDR2 SNTAGT. The V gene end was trimmed by 7 bases and the J gene end by 8 bases; junction bases not matched to a gene: 8. This chain's CDR3 is CASMGQGTEDEQFF. The CDR3 DNA reads TGTGCCAGCATGGGACAGGGGACCGAAGATGAGCAGTTCTTC.

The J gene is TRBJ2-7, the V gene TRBV6-1, with no clear D. Germline assignment: CDR1 MNHNS and CDR2 SASEGT. The CDR3 loop spans 20 amino acids. V gave up 5 bases and J gave up 3 bases, with 32 bases separating them. The CDR3: CASSPTWFSPRAIGDYEQYF. The CDR3 nucleotides are TGTGCCAGCAGTCCCACCTGGTTTTCGCCGCGCGCAATTGGGGACTACGAGCAGTACTTC.

V and J are TRBV27 and TRBJ1-2; maybe TRBD1 (5 bases). This CDR3 spans 13 amino acids. The germline V gene has CDR1 MNHEY and CDR2 SMNVEV (reference sequence). V was cut by 8 bases and J by 0 bases, with 10 bases left in between. CDR3 in DNA: TGTGCCAGCTCCGACAGTCCTAACTATGGCTACACCTTC. Translated, it gives CASSDSPNYGYTF.

The chain joins TRBV15 to TRBJ2-3; possibly TRBD2 for D (5 bases). Germline V lookup: CDR1 LNHNV, CDR2 YYDKDF (reference sequence). This CDR3 contains 14 residues. V lost 3 bases to trimming and J lost 2 bases, with 9 bases between them. In DNA form, the CDR3 reads TGTGCCACCAGCAGCAACCGGGACACAGATACGCAGTATTTT. Translating it yields CATSSNRDTDTQYF.

The V call is TRBV25-1, the J call TRBJ1-2; D perhaps matches TRBD1 (6 bases). The CDR3 loop spans 14 amino acids. The germline V gene has CDR1 MGHDK and CDR2 SYGVNS. V was trimmed by 3 bases and J by 2 bases, leaving 10 bases between them. CDR3 region: CASSDGGPNYGYTF. CDR3 bases: TGTGCCAGCAGTGACGGGGGGCCGAACTATGGCTACACCTTC.

This clonotype has a handful of counts. The chain couples TRBV19 to TRBJ1-1; the D gene is possibly TRBD1 (5 bases). CDR3 length: 17 residues. Germline CDR1 LNHDA, CDR2 SQIVND (reference sequence). Trimming left V 6 bases short and J 0 bases short, with 20 bases between. In DNA form, the CDR3 reads TGTGCCAGTAGCAGGGAAGATTTCGGAGCATTGAACACTGAAGCTTTCTTT. Its protein product is CASSREDFGALNTEAFF.

The V and J genes are TRBV7-6 and TRBJ2-2; D uncertain. CDR3 length equals 16 residues. Trimming took off 1 base at V and 1 base at J, with 10 bases between the two ends. Germline V lookup: CDR1 SGHVS, CDR2 FNYEAQ. This CDR3 is CASSLDEGKNTGELFF. In DNA, the CDR3 is TGTGCCAGCAGCTTAGATGAAGGGAAGAACACCGGGGAGCTGTTTTTT.